This is a list of T cell receptor beta chains from one sample in a study of vaccination and CD4 T cells after COVID-19. For these receptors, no antigen is known. TCRdb reprocessed the PCR reads via MiXCR and lists one record per CDR3 protein. The sample consists of over 5,000 distinct CDR3 sequences, around 42% of them appearing once. Input material: CD4+ T cells from blood, cultured in vitro. The receptors were gathered from a human donor who had recovered from COVID-19. The CDR3 runs from the conserved cysteine through the conserved F or W.

>TRBV5-4|11
CASSSGWEQFF
>TRBV6-5|16
CASSYPQGDTNEKLFF
>TRBV27|12
CASSSDRTGYTF
>TRBV7-3|14
CASSSSGNNSPLHF
>TRBV7-9|13
CASSKGGYNEQFF
>TRBV7-9|17
CASSQLIGRVVSTEAFF
>TRBV7-2|15
CASSLSSGGGETQYF
>TRBV14|15
CASSPPTGATDTQYF
>TRBV30|15
CAFKQGFVPLYEQYF
>TRBV4-2|14
CASSPQPGLSEAFF
>TRBV27|14
CASSPQRTRREQYF
>TRBV28|13
CASSLTGLGEQYF
>TRBV11-3|15
CASSLGLAGGETQYF
>TRBV6-1|14
CASRERGLTDTQYF
>TRBV7-9|12
CASSLSSTPLHF
>TRBV7-2|13
CASNSAGAGELFF
>TRBV20-1|18
CSTSRLAGGGEAKNIQYF
>TRBV29-1|15
CSVLGSHISYNEQFF
>TRBV6-1|13
CASRLGGGETQYF
>TRBV5-1|13
CASSLAGGETQYF
>TRBV2|13
CASKGEYGSPLHF
>TRBV19|15
CASSRLAGIAGELFF
>TRBV6-1|18
CASSDRGAGLLSYNEQFF
>TRBV7-2|14
CASSSLEGPRAQYF
>TRBV6-5|14
CASSYRQPNSPLHF
>TRBV7-3|20
CASSLKANAAGGLNTGELFF
>TRBV29-1|11
CSARRDTEAFF
>TRBV27|14
CASSQLPGANVLTF
>TRBV2|14
CASRNRDRQETQYF
>TRBV12-3/TRBV12-4|19
CASSLERLWDRGRITEAFF
>TRBV6-5|14
CASSYSTSGETQYF
>TRBV25-1|15
CASSESGQGREKLFF
>TRBV6-1|16
CASSPWETGDNYGYTF
>TRBV19|13
CASTTWDREGYTF
>TRBV6-4|13
CASSRDSNSPLHF
>TRBV7-2|14
CASSLRGGNQPQHF
>TRBV6-1|17
CASRGPSGGGSISTQYF